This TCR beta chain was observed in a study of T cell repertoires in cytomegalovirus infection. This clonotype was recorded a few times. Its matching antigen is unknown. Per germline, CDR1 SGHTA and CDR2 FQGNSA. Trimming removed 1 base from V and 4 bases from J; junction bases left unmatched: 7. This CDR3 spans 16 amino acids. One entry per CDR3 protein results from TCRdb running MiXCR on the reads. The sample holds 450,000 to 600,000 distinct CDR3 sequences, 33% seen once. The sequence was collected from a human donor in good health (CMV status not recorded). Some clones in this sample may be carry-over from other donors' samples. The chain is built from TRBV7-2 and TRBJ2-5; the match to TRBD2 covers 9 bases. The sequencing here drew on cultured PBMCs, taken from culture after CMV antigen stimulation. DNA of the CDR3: TGTGCCAGCAGCTTAGAAGGTAGCGGGAGAAGAGAGACCCAGTACTTC. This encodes CASSLEGSGRRETQYF. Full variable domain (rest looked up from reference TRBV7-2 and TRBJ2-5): GAGVSQSPSNKVTEKGKDVELRCDPISGHTALYWYRQSLGQGLEFLIYFQGNSAPDKSGLPSDRFSAERTGGSVSTLTIQRTQQEDSAVYLCASSLEGSGRRETQYFGPGTRLLVL.